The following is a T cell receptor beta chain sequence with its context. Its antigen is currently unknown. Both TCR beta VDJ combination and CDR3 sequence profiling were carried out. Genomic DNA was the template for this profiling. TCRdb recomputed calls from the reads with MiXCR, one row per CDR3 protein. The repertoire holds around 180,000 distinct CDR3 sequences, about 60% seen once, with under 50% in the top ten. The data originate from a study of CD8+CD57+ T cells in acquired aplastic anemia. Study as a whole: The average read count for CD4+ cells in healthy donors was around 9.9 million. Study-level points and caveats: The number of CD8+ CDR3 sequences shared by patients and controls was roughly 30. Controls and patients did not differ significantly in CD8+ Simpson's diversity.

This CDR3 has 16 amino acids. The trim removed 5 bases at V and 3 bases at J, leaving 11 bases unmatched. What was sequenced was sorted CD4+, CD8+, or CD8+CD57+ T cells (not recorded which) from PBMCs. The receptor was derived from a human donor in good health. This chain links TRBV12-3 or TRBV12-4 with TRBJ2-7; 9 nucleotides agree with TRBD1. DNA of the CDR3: TGTGCCAGCAGTATGGGACAGGGAAAAGTTGTCTACGAGCAGTACTTC. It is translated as CASSMGQGKVVYEQYF.